This T cell receptor beta chain was profiled in a study of response to subunit inactivated influenza vaccine. The study, taken as a whole, reports: Every seasonal influenza vaccination brings in few new T cells, the authors suggested.

On this clonotype: The antigen remains undetermined.

CDR1 and CDR2 (germline): SGHDT, YYEEEE. The CDR3 consists of 12 residues. Trimming removed 1 base from V and 5 bases from J, with 7 bases in between. TCRdb re-analysed the RT-PCR reads in MiXCR, keeping a single row per CDR3 protein. The sample yields hundreds of thousands of distinct CDR3 sequences, under 9% seen once. The source material was PBMCs from blood, sampled around 25 months after vaccination. The clonotype comes from a man in his fifties or sixties who received an inactivated influenza vaccine. The chain couples TRBV5-6 to TRBJ2-7; no reliable D call. Here the CDR3 reads CASSLSGNEQYF. CDR3 in DNA: TGTGCCAGCAGCTTGTCTGGGAACGAGCAGTACTTC.